Detailed here is one TCR beta chain. TCRdb reprocessed the 5' RACE reads; each CDR3 protein has one entry and no DNA is given. The table lists some 450,000 distinct CDR3 sequences. This sample stems from a study of monozygotic twins with inflammatory bowel disease. Every single donor had a roughly 2.5 ml blood sample drawn. Germline CDR1 reads SGHRS; CDR2 reads YFSETQ. The CDR3 has 19 amino acids. Material for sequencing was blood. This sequence joins TRBV5-1 and TRBJ2-6; TCRdb outputs TRBD1, but without DNA this stays unchecked. The TCR was taken from a human donor with ulcerative colitis or Crohn's disease, or a healthy co-twin of an affected twin (not recorded which). The CDR3: CASSLGVGFVSSGANVLTF.